This record concerns one TCR beta chain sequence. The data are from a study of identical twins. This CDR3 is 13 amino acids long. In germline, CDR1 is SNHLY, CDR2 FYNNEI. TCRdb passed the 5' RACE reads through MiXCR, listing each CDR3 protein once. Altogether hundreds of thousands of distinct CDR3 sequences are present, roughly an eighth being singletons, with the ten largest covering around 1.5%. The sample was also linked to a second study, of yellow fever vaccine responses in identical twins.

The TCR comes from a woman under 30 in good health. The sequencing sample was made of PBMCs. V and J are TRBV2 and TRBJ2-7; 9 nucleotides agree with TRBD1. This CDR3 is CVSTGQGRYEQYF. The CDR3 bases are TGTGTTTCAACGGGACAGGGCCGTTACGAGCAGTACTTC.